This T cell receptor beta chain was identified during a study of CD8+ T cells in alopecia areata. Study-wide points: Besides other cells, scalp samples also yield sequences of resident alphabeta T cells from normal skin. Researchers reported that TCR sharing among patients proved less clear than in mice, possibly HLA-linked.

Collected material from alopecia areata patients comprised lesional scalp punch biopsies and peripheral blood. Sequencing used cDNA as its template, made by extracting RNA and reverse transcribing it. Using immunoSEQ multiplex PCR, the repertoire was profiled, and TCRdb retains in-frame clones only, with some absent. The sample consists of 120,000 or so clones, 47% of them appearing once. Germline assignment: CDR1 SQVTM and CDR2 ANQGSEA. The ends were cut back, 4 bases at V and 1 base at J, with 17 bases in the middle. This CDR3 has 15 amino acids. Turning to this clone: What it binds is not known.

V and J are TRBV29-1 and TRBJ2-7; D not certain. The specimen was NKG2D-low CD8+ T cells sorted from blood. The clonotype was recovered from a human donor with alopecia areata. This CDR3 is CSVADGRTSSYEQYF. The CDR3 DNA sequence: TGCAGCGTTGCAGATGGCAGGACCAGTTCCTACGAGCAGTACTTC.